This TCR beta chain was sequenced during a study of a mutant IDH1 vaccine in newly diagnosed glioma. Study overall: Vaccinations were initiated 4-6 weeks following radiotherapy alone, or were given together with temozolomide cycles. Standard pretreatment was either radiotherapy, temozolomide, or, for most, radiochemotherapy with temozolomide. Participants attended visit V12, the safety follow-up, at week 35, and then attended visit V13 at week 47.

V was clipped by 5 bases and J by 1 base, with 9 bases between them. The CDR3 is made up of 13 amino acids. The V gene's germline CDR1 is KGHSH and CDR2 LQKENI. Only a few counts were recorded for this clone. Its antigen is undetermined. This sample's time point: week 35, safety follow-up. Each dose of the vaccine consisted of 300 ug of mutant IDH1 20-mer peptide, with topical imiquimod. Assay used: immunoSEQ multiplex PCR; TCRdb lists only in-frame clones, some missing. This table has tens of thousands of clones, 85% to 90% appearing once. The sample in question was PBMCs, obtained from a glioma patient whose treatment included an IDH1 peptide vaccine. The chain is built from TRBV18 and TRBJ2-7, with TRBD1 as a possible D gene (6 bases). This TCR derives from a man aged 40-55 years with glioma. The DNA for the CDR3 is TGTGCCAGCTCAACAGGACAGTCCTACGAGCAGTACTTC. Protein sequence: CASSTGQSYEQYF.